What follows describes a single T cell receptor beta chain. This record comes from a study of PD-1 blockade in mismatch repair-deficient tumors. A few pembrolizumab responders had their TCRs sequenced. Per the germline V gene, CDR1 is SGHTA and CDR2 is FQGTGA. The CDR3 consists of 15 residues. V was trimmed by 1 base and J by 0 bases, leaving 6 bases between them. Assay used: immunoSEQ multiplex PCR; TCRdb lists only in-frame clones, some missing. Among 30,000 to 40,000 clones listed, 65% to 85% were seen once. The rearrangement uses TRBV7-3 and TRBJ1-4; D gene unclear. This TCR came from an adult with mismatch repair-deficient cancer. This material consisted of PBMCs, taken less than 7 weeks after starting pembrolizumab. CDR3 region: CASSLNGATNEKLFF. The DNA for the CDR3 is TGTGCCAGCAGCTTAAACGGTGCAACTAATGAAAAACTGTTTTTT.